This TCR beta chain was sequenced for a study of T cells in localized non-small cell lung cancer (dated by TCRdb to 2018 to 2021). Regarding the study in general: Comparing tumors with uninvolved tumor-adjacent lungs, the study looked at the T cell repertoires of 200 to 250 patients with early-stage NSCLC. The mean age of the NSCLC patients was approximately 71 years, with 120 to 150 men and nearly 110 women. All 240 or so NSCLC patients in the cohort were treatment-naive and had localized lung tumors that were resected.

The investigation overall reported the following: A median of around 62 of the top 100 tumor clones turned up in the paired uninvolved adjacent lung, and 28 of those clones also ranked among the top 100 of that same adjacent lung. Uninvolved tumor-adjacent lung showed the highest T cell clonality, higher than tumor, which suggests more focused antigenic responses in the uninvolved tumor-adjacent lung. Longer overall survival was associated with higher T cell density in blood, whereas shorter survival was associated with higher clonality in adjacent lung. Because multi-region tumor sequencing was not done, intratumor heterogeneity could not be ruled out. Because the study design was exploratory, TCR variables were selected using unadjusted p-values without false-discovery rate correction.

V lost 1 base and J lost 8 bases; the stretch between them is 10 bases long. There are 13 amino acids in the CDR3, from cysteine to phenylalanine inclusive. Left in the record is the CDR3 DNA by itself, 39 bases read in frame from the first base. The germline V gene yields SGHRS for CDR1 and YFSETQ for CDR2. This clone has only one observation. Its antigen is currently not known. No much larger clone is present one base from it, and per-base qualities are unavailable. At diagnosis, peripheral blood, uninvolved tumor-adjacent lung and tumor were collected and were preserved as a mix of fresh-frozen and FFPE material. For TCR repertoire profiling, blood samples were analyzed in the form of peripheral blood mononuclear cells. The immunoSEQ Assay was used to sequence TCR beta CDR3 regions from DNA. In the original analysis: To compute T cell density, TCR beta template counts were normalized to usable DNA, which was estimated by amplifying housekeeping genes. Richness was estimated using the preseqR package, with extrapolation to 400,000 templates for PBMC samples and to 120,000 templates for tissue samples. Clonality was defined by subtracting Pielou's evenness from one. Differential abundance testing on productive amino-acid clonotypes, with a minimum total count of 5 and an alpha of 0.1, was used to identify tissue-enriched TCRs. Repertoire overlap between compartments was quantified with the Jaccard Index and Morisita Overlap Index. TCR beta CDR3s were clustered by GLIPH together with public tetramer-defined viral CDR3s, and at least three viral sequences plus V-gene enrichment were required for viral motifs. Drawn from immuneACCESS, this table holds only the in-frame rearrangements with V and J called that TCRdb kept. Clones are partly lost; checked studies trace under half to an unresolved V gene and leave the rest unexplained. D and trimming come from the DNA, and the V and J calls and clone size come from that table. This sample holds fewer than 20,000 clones; about 80% were observed only once. 30% of the sample comes from the top ten.

The TCR comes from a male donor at least 60 years old with stage I lung adenocarcinoma. The sequencing used peripheral blood, collected before any cancer treatment. The chain joins TRBV5-1 to TRBJ1-5, with the D gene uncertain. The CDR3 has the sequence CASSLSPGEPQHF. The bases read TGCGCCAGCAGCTTGTCTCCTGGGGAGCCCCAGCATTTT.